The following is a TCR beta chain sequence with its context. The antigen is unknown. The CDR3 totals 13 residues. Germline V gene lookup returns CDR1 SGHTA and CDR2 FQGTGA. V lost 5 bases, J lost 6 bases, and 10 bases lay in between. All of the isolated RNA was reverse transcribed, so expressed TCRB transcripts were sequenced. Some clones are missing from TCRdb's copy, which holds only in-frame ones; the method was immunoSEQ multiplex PCR. Of about 450,000 clones in the sample, 11% were seen once. This sample stems from a study of beta chain features in type 1 diabetes. Study observations and caveats: Patients and controls would be equally affected if PCR favored shorter templates. Relative to healthy donors, patients appeared to have naive, central memory and Treg TCRB repertoires that were more similar.

The receptor was isolated from a woman aged 18 to 35 in good health. The material sequenced was naive CD4+ T cells from blood. This chain connects TRBV7-3 to TRBJ2-2; a possible D gene is TRBD1 (6 bases). The CDR3 nucleotides are TGTGCCAGCAGCGCACAGGGATCCGGGGAGCTGTTTTTT. Translation gives CASSAQGSGELFF. The variable domain in full, completed from reference TRBV7-3 and TRBJ2-2, reads GAGVSQTPSNKVTEKGKYVELRCDPISGHTALYWYRQSLGQGPEFLIYFQGTGAADDSGLPNDRFFAVRPEGSVSTLKIQRTERGDSAVYLCASSAQGSGELFFGEGSRLTVL.